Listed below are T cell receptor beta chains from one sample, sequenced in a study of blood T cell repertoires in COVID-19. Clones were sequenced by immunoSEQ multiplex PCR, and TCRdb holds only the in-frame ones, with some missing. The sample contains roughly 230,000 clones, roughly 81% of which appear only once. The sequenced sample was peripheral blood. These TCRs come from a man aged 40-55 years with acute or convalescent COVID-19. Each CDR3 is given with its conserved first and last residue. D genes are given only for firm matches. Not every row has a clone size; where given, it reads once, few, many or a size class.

TGTGCCAGCAGCTTGGGAGGGTCGGATGGCTACACCTTC	CASSLGGSDGYTF	NA	NA	TRBJ1-2	TRBV5-6
TGTGCCAGCAGCCGGGGACAGGAGTACTATGGCTACACCTTC	CASSRGQEYYGYTF	TRBD1	few	TRBJ1-2	TRBV6-5
TGTGCCAGCAGTCCCGGATTAGGGAGCGGCTACACCTTC	CASSPGLGSGYTF	NA	NA	TRBJ1-2	TRBV27
TGTGCCTGGAGTCCGACTCGGGAAGCTTTCTTT	CAWSPTREAFF	NA	NA	TRBJ1-1	TRBV30
TGTGCCAGCAGGGGGGCTTCCTACAATGAGCAGTTCTTC	CASRGASYNEQFF	NA	NA	TRBJ2-1	TRBV6-5
TGTGCCAGTAGTCCACAGGACAGGCGACATTATCAGCCCCAGCATTTT	CASSPQDRRHYQPQHF	TRBD1	NA	TRBJ1-5	TRBV19
TGTGCCTCCCCAAGAAAGGGGGACGGCGACACTGAAGCTTTCTTT	CASPRKGDGDTEAFF	NA	NA	TRBJ1-1	TRBV30
TGCGCCAGCAGGTCCCTCCGGGAGGCCACTGAAGCTTTCTTT	CASRSLREATEAFF	NA	NA	TRBJ1-1	TRBV5-1
TGTGCCAGCAGCTCTACCGGACTAGCGGGGTACAATGAGCAGTTCTTC	CASSSTGLAGYNEQFF	TRBD2	NA	TRBJ2-1	TRBV7-3
TGTGCCAGCAGTCGAGGCGGGACTACCCAAGAGACCCAGTACTTC	CASSRGGTTQETQYF	TRBD2	NA	TRBJ2-5	TRBV6-2/TRBV6-3
TGTGCCAGCAGCTTAATTTCGAGTGTAGAGACCCAGTACTTC	CASSLISSVETQYF	NA	NA	TRBJ2-5	TRBV7-9
TGTGCCAGCAGCCCGATGGACAAGGCCACTGAAGCTTTCTTT	CASSPMDKATEAFF	NA	NA	TRBJ1-1	TRBV4-2
TGTGCCAGCAGCCGACAGGGGGCGGACTATGGCTACACCTTC	CASSRQGADYGYTF	NA	once	TRBJ1-2	TRBV21-1
TGTGCCAGCCTGCAGGCGGGGGGAGGGGTCTACACCTTC	CASLQAGGGVYTF	NA	NA	TRBJ1-2	TRBV7-9
TGTGCCAGCAGCTTTGGAGACACTGAAGCTTTCTTT	CASSFGDTEAFF	NA	NA	TRBJ1-1	TRBV5-6
TGTGCCAGCAGCCCGACCGCGACAGGACTTACCGGGGAGCTGTTTTTT	CASSPTATGLTGELFF	NA	NA	TRBJ2-2	TRBV7-8
TGTGCCTGGAGGAGGGATGGTGGCTACACCTTC	CAWRRDGGYTF	NA	few	TRBJ1-2	TRBV30
TGCGCCAGCAGTGAGTCAAGATCCCAGGGAGGCTACACCTTC	CASSESRSQGGYTF	NA	few	TRBJ1-2	TRBV10-1
TGTGCCAGCAGCACCCGACAGGCCTTAGGACTCTACGAGCAGTACTTC	CASSTRQALGLYEQYF	NA	NA	TRBJ2-7	TRBV5-8
TGTGCCAGCAGCCGTAGCGGGGGGGCCTACAATGAGCAGTTCTTC	CASSRSGGAYNEQFF	TRBD2	NA	TRBJ2-1	TRBV11-2